This TCR beta chain was captured in a study of neoadjuvant anti-PD-1 for oral cavity cancer. Notes on the study in general: Only a few patients per response group were TCR-analyzed; validation needed. Pretreatment Treg/Th17 ratio correlated inversely with post-treatment tumor clonality.

This clone was detected a few times. Its specificity is not known. V lost 5 bases to trimming and J lost 4 bases; unmatched junction nucleotides: 7. The CDR3 spans 15 residues. Germline V lookup: CDR1 SGHAT, CDR2 FQNNGV. Libraries were prepared by immunoSEQ multiplex PCR; TCRdb keeps only in-frame clonotypes and omits some of them. The repertoire holds around 15,000 clones, with about 70% as singletons. The V and J genes are TRBV11-2 and TRBJ1-1, with TRBD1 matching 10 bases. The TCR originated in a person aged 35 to 85 with oral cavity squamous cell carcinoma. The specimen comprised PBMCs, sampled before nivolumab (anti-PD-1) treatment. CDR3 in amino acids: CASSRRQGAPTEAFF. For the CDR3, the DNA is TGTGCCAGCAGCCGCCGACAGGGGGCGCCCACTGAAGCTTTCTTT.